This TCR beta chain comes out of a study of T cells in Graves' hyperthyroidism and ophthalmopathy. Amplification yielded TCR beta CDR3 regions, with RNA transcripts as the source. The HTBI primer set was used in a first-round RT-PCR of the TCR CDR3. TCRdb fed the multiplex PCR reads into MiXCR, producing one record per CDR3 protein. Of a few hundred thousand distinct CDR3 sequences listed, roughly 15% are singletons. Per the germline V gene, CDR1 is MNHEY and CDR2 is SMNVEV (reference sequence). V was trimmed by 4 bases and J by 6 bases, leaving 16 bases between them. This CDR3 comprises 15 residues. This clonotype was counted at least ten times.

The sequence was collected from a middle-aged woman with Graves' hyperthyroidism that later progressed to Graves' ophthalmopathy. V usage is TRBV27 and J usage is TRBJ2-1; TRBD2 might be the D (6 bases). The sequencing input was blood. The CDR3 reads CASSSPGTLGNEQFF. The CDR3 region has the DNA TGTGCCAGCAGTTCCCCAGGGACTTTAGGCAATGAGCAGTTCTTC.